This T cell receptor beta chain was captured by sequencing in a study of T cells after yellow fever vaccination (dated by TCRdb to the late 2010s). The study in broad terms: The SMART-Seq v4 Ultra Low Input RNA kit was used to prepare libraries from fractions with low cell numbers. Bulk TCR alpha and beta repertoires were sequenced longitudinally to track T-cell clones before and after primary and booster YFV17D yellow fever vaccination. Blood was drawn at multiple timepoints before and after primary and secondary immunization, with bulk PBMC replicates and cell subsets isolated. Two healthy male donors, one aged 18 to 30 and one aged 30 to 40 years, were included in the cohort.

The instrument was an Illumina NovaSeq 6000. TCR cDNA was synthesized by 5'RACE template switching, through which a universal primer site and unique molecular identifiers were introduced. Priming of cDNA synthesis was performed from both the TCR alpha and TCR beta constant segments. Two PCR steps were used to amplify libraries, with sample barcodes and sequencing adapters being added in the second step. Libraries were sequenced on Illumina HiSeq 2500 (2x100 bp) or NovaSeq (2x150 bp). Per the original workflow: MIGEC handled demultiplexing of reads and collapsing into UMI consensus sequences, while MiXCR performed V(D)J alignment. Clonotypes responding to the vaccine were identified with edgeR on replicate PBMC samples, with the criteria of FDR below 0.01 and a log2 fold change above 5 up to day 15. Bulk clonotypes were assigned CD4 or CD8 identity according to which sequenced CD4 or CD8 repertoire held them at higher abundance. TCRdb itself trimmed the public reads at Q25 with fastp, ran MiXCR and retained productive beta chains. Each entry is one CDR3 protein sequence, shown with its most common DNA and genes. The V and J calls, along with clone size, are taken from TCRdb and not from the paper's own processing. This sample lists approximately 120,000 distinct CDR3 sequences; roughly 8.2% were detected once. 40% of the sample is held by the ten biggest clonotypes.

This clonotype came up many times. Its antigen has not been determined. Per-base quality was not reported, and no clone a single base away is much larger than it. The cysteine opens and the phenylalanine closes a CDR3 of 15 amino acids. Only the CDR3 region is kept as DNA, spanning 45 bases read in frame from base 1. Per the germline V gene, SGDLS is the CDR1 and YYNGEE is the CDR2. Trimming takes 0 bases from V and 4 bases from J, and the germline ends sit 13 bases apart. This specimen's treatment or condition label, interpreted: live attenuated yellow fever vaccine strain. PBMCs were isolated from peripheral blood using a standard Ficoll-Paque protocol. Dynabeads CD4 and CD8 positive selection kits were used to isolate the CD4 and CD8 T-cell fractions. TriZol was used to extract RNA from bulk PBMCs, CD4 and CD8 fractions, and dextramer-positive and dextramer-negative fractions. The study at large found these results: A small fraction of clonotypes showed up in both the CD4 and CD8 compartments, probably as a result of convergent recombination. After the booster, most of the clones that had expanded following primary vaccination were detected again (roughly 97% of CD4 and around 90% of CD8), which suggests that memory was broadly maintained. Because the study included only a couple of donors, the extent to which the findings can be generalized is limited. FACS-sorted repertoires could contain abundant contaminating clonotypes from the bulk population, so computational filtering was required. Compared with the primary T-cell response, the secondary T-cell response was faster but weaker, reaching its peak on day 5 rather than on day 15.

The sequencing here drew on CD8+ T cells sorted from PBMCs, taken on the day of the yellow fever booster vaccination. The receptor comes from a man aged 18 to 29 who received the YFV17D yellow fever vaccine. This receptor chain uses TRBV9 and TRBJ1-1; the D region possibly corresponds to TRBD1 (6 bases align). The bases read TGTGCCAGCAGCGTAGGCTCGCCGGGGGCCACTGAAGCTTTCTTT. Its protein product is CASSVGSPGATEAFF.